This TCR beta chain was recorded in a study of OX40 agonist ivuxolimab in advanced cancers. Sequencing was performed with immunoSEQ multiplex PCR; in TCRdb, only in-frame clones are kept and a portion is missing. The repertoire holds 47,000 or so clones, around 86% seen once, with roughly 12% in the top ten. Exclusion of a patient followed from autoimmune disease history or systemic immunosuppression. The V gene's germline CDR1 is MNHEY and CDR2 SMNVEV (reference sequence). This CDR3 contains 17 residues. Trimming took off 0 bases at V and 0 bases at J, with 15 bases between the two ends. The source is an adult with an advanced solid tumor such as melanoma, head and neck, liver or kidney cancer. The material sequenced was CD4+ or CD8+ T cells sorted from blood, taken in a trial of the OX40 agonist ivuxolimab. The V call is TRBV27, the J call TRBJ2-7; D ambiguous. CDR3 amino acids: CASSLSILSGYSYEQYF. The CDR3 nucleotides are TGTGCCAGCAGTTTATCGATTCTTTCAGGCTACTCCTACGAGCAGTACTTC.